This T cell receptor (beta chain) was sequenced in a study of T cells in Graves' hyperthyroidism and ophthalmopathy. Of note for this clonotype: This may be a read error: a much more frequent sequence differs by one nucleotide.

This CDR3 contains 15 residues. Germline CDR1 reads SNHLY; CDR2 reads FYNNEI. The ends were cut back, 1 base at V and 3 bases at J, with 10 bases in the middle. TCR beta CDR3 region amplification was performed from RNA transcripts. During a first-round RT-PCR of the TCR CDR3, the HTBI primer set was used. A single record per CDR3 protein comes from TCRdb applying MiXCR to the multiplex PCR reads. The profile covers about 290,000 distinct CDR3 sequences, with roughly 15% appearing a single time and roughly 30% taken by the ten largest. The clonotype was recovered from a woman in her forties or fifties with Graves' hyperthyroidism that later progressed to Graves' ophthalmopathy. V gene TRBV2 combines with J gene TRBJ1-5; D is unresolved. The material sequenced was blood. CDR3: CASSEGTVLNQPQHF. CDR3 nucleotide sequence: TGTGCCAGCAGTGAAGGGACGGTACTCAATCAGCCCCAGCATTTT.